The 23 T cell receptor beta chains reported below all come from one sample, sequenced in a study of T cell responses to AZD1222 COVID-19 vaccine. Method: immunoSEQ multiplex PCR; TCRdb's copy keeps in-frame clones and lacks some. Of approximately 90,000 clones detected, more than 80% appear once; the ten largest clones hold approximately 12%. The sequencing here drew on peripheral blood, taken on day 0 of AZD1222 vaccination. Receptor source: an adult in good health.

The chain couples TRBV19 to TRBJ2-1; D may correspond to TRBD1 or TRBD2 (5 bases each). V lost 6 bases, J lost 8 bases, and 17 bases lay in between. Germline-derived CDR1 and CDR2 are LNHDA and SQIVND (reference sequence). The CDR3 spans 14 residues. The DNA for the CDR3 is TGTGCCAGTAGCACCGGGACGCCTTCCCATGAGCAGTTCTTC. This encodes CASSTGTPSHEQFF.

The chain links TRBV15 to TRBJ2-7, with D maybe TRBD1 (6 bases). CDR1 and CDR2 (germline): LNHNV, YYDKDF (reference sequence). Trimming cost V 0 bases and J 7 bases, with 13 bases left between them. The CDR3 is 14 residues long. CDR3 bases: TGTGCCACCAGCAGAGACCGCGGACAGCGAGAGCAGTACTTC. As protein: CATSRDRGQREQYF.

The chain combines TRBV19 with TRBJ1-5; possibly TRBD1 for D (6 bases). CDR3 length equals 16 residues. Trimming took 6 bases from V and 3 from J, leaving 18 bases between them. The V gene's germline CDR1 is LNHDA and CDR2 SQIVND (reference sequence). CDR3 sequence reads: CASRPLSGANNQPQHF. The CDR3 nucleotides are TGTGCCAGTAGGCCTCTCTCGGGGGCGAACAATCAGCCCCAGCATTTT.

V is TRBV27 and J is TRBJ2-7, with D possibly being TRBD1 or TRBD2 (5 bases each). The CDR3 loop spans 14 amino acids. With 3 bases removed from V and 0 bases from J, the gap between germline ends came to 9 bases. Germline CDR1 MNHEY, CDR2 SMNVEV (reference sequence). CDR3 coding DNA: TGTGCCAGCAGTTTTTTGGGGGACTCCTACGAGCAGTACTTC. This encodes CASSFLGDSYEQYF.

The chain combines TRBV5-1 with TRBJ2-7; 7 positions match TRBD1. V was clipped by 4 bases and J by 2 bases; unmatched bases: 3. This CDR3 comprises 13 residues. The germline gives CDR1 SGHRS, CDR2 YFSETQ. CDR3: CASSPDRPYEQYF. The DNA for the CDR3 is TGCGCCAGCAGCCCGGACAGGCCCTACGAGCAGTACTTC.

V is TRBV13 and J is TRBJ2-7; 9 bases align to TRBD1. The CDR3 runs to 14 residues. J was trimmed by 2 bases and V by 3 bases; bases with no gene match: 2. The V gene's germline CDR1 is PRHDT and CDR2 FYEKMQ (reference sequence). The CDR3: CASSFRTGAYEQYF. The DNA for the CDR3 is TGTGCCAGCAGCTTCCGGACAGGGGCCTACGAGCAGTACTTC.

The gene calls are TRBV6-5 and TRBJ1-5; D gene ambiguous. CDR3 length: 12 amino acids. The V end was cut by 11 bases, the J end by 4 bases, with 12 bases between. CDR1 is MNHEY, CDR2 SVGAGI, per germline. The CDR3 DNA reads as TGTGCCCTCGGGCACAGAAATCAGCCCCAGCATTTT. Translating gives CALGHRNQPQHF.

The chain couples TRBV19 to TRBJ2-2; 8 nucleotides match TRBD2. The CDR3 extends over 16 amino acids. V lost 3 bases and J lost 3; bases outside the gene matches: 6. The germline V gene has CDR1 LNHDA and CDR2 SQIVND (reference sequence). The CDR3 nucleotides are TGTGCCAGTAGTATGGGCGGGGGGAGCTACACCGGGGAGCTGTTTTTT. This gives the protein CASSMGGGSYTGELFF.

This clone was observed many times. This chain joins TRBV11-2 and TRBJ2-3; 9 bases line up with TRBD2. CDR3 size: 20 residues. In germline, CDR1 is SGHAT, CDR2 FQNNGV. V lost 0 bases to trimming and J lost 5 bases; unmatched junction nucleotides: 18. The CDR3 region has the DNA TGTGCCAGCAGCTTAGATTACCCGAGACTAGCGGTTACAAGGGAAGATACGCAGTATTTT. It yields the protein CASSLDYPRLAVTREDTQYF.

The chain links TRBV9 to TRBJ1-3, with D possibly being TRBD1 (6 bases). Germline V gene data show CDR1 as SGDLS and CDR2 as YYNGEE. The CDR3 contains 15 residues. Trimming left V 2 bases short and J 4 bases short, with 13 bases between. CDR3 nucleotide sequence: TGTGCCAGCAGCGTCGGGGGGCGCGGAGGAAACACCATATATTTT. Its translation: CASSVGGRGGNTIYF. Full variable domain (outside the CDR3, taken from reference TRBV9 and TRBJ1-3): DSGVTQTPKHLITATGQRVTLRCSPRSGDLSVYWYQQSLDQGLQFLIQYYNGEERAKGNILERFSAQQFPDLHSELNLSSLELGDSALYFCASSVGGRGGNTIYFGEGSWLTVV.

The table lists this clone with a count of one. The J gene is TRBJ2-3, the V gene TRBV29-1; D unresolved. Trimming took 3 bases from V and 2 from J, leaving 9 bases between them. The germline V gene has CDR1 SQVTM and CDR2 ANQGSEA. This CDR3 is built from 13 residues. The CDR3 here is CSVDRLFTDTQYF. The CDR3 DNA follows: TGCAGCGTTGACCGGTTATTCACAGATACGCAGTATTTT.

For the CDR3, the DNA is TGTGCCATCAGCCGGGAGTCGTCTGGAAACACCATATATTTT. Translating gives CAISRESSGNTIYF. The chain recombines TRBV10-3 with TRBJ1-3; no reliable D call. Germline V gene sequence: CDR1 ENHRY, CDR2 SYGVKD. CDR3 length: 14 residues. Trimming stripped 6 bases from V and 1 base from J, with 10 bases between.

V usage is TRBV7-6 and J usage is TRBJ1-3; 8 bases match TRBD1. The CDR3 covers 18 residues. The V gene end was trimmed by 3 bases and the J gene end by 4 bases; junction bases not matched to a gene: 14. Germline V CDR1 and CDR2: SGHVS, FNYEAQ. CDR3 nucleotides: TGTGCCAGCAGCTTTCACCGGGGACAGGCTCATCTGGGAAACACCATATATTTT. Translation: CASSFHRGQAHLGNTIYF. The entire variable domain, with the rest obtained from reference TRBV7-6 and TRBJ1-3, is as follows: GAGVSQSPRYKVTKRGQDVALRCDPISGHVSLYWYRQALGQGPEFLTYFNYEAQQDKSGLPNDRFSAERPEGSISTLTIQRTEQRDSAMYRCASSFHRGQAHLGNTIYFGEGSWLTVV.

This chain joins TRBV7-2 and TRBJ2-7, with 8 bases identical to TRBD2. Looked up from germline, CDR1 is SGHTA and CDR2 is FQGNSA. Trimming cost V 0 bases and J 0 bases; bases outside gene matches: 7. CDR3 length: 17 residues. CDR3 nucleotide sequence: TGTGCCAGCAGCTTAGCGCGTAGCGGGGCCCGCTCCTACGAGCAGTACTTC. As protein: CASSLARSGARSYEQYF.

This chain connects TRBV19 to TRBJ2-1; maybe TRBD1 (5 bases). The V gene's germline CDR1 is LNHDA and CDR2 SQIVND (reference sequence). V lost 1 base to trimming and J lost 8 bases, with 9 bases between them. CDR3 length: 13 amino acids. The CDR3 DNA follows: TGTGCCAGTAGTATAGTACTCAGGGATGAGCAGTTCTTC. Protein product: CASSIVLRDEQFF.

This chain joins TRBV19 and TRBJ1-4, with no clear D. Germline CDR1 reads LNHDA; CDR2 reads SQIVND (reference sequence). V gave up 1 base and J gave up 6 bases, with 9 bases separating them. The CDR3 is made up of 14 amino acids. DNA for the CDR3: TGTGCCAGTAGTATAGTCCGGGGTGATGAAAAACTGTTTTTT. This translates into CASSIVRGDEKLFF. The full variable domain, with the rest looked up from reference TRBV19 and TRBJ1-4, is DGGITQSPKYLFRKEGQNVTLSCEQNLNHDAMYWYRQDPGQGLRLIYYSQIVNDFQKGDIAEGYSVSREKKESFPLTVTSAQKNPTAFYLCASSIVRGDEKLFFGSGTQLSVL.

The chain recombines TRBV24-1 with TRBJ2-1, with 9 positions matching TRBD2. The V and J ends lost 3 bases and 7 bases, in that order; junction bases with no gene match: 6. Germline V gives CDR1 KGHDR, CDR2 SFDVKD. The CDR3 runs 15 residues. The CDR3 protein is CATSDPGLAVNEQFF. CDR3 nucleotide sequence: TGTGCCACCAGTGATCCGGGACTAGCTGTTAATGAGCAGTTCTTC.

The chain recombines TRBV7-6 with TRBJ1-1, with 8 bases matching TRBD1. The ends lost 2 bases at V and 0 bases at J; junction bases unmatched: 8. Germline CDR1 is SGHVS and CDR2 is FNYEAQ. The CDR3 has 17 amino acids. Here the CDR3 reads CASSLSPTGVMNTEAFF. The CDR3 bases are TGTGCCAGCAGCTTATCCCCGACAGGGGTCATGAACACTGAAGCTTTCTTT.

J is TRBJ2-1 and V is TRBV7-2; 8 bases map to TRBD2. This CDR3 has 12 residues. Trimming cost V 8 bases and J 9 bases; bases outside gene matches: 6. CDR1 SGHTA and CDR2 FQGNSA come from the germline V gene. The CDR3 bases are TGTGCCAGCGCACCGGGAGGGCTTGAGCAGTTCTTC. Its translation is CASAPGGLEQFF. Complete variable domain (other parts from reference TRBV7-2 and TRBJ2-1): GAGVSQSPSNKVTEKGKDVELRCDPISGHTALYWYRQSLGQGLEFLIYFQGNSAPDKSGLPSDRFSAERTGGSVSTLTIQRTQQEDSAVYLCASAPGGLEQFFGPGTRLTVL.

The chain joins TRBV12-3 or TRBV12-4 to TRBJ2-7, with D unresolved. V was pared by 6 bases and J by 2 bases, with 11 bases between. The CDR3 runs to 13 residues. This chain's CDR3 is CASSRLTTYEQYF. CDR3 bases: TGTGCCAGCAGCAGACTGACCACCTACGAGCAGTACTTC.

This clone was counted a single time. CDR3 residues: CAISREGAIVTGELFF. CDR3 in DNA: TGTGCCATCAGTCGTGAGGGGGCGATAGTCACCGGGGAGCTGTTTTTT. V usage is TRBV10-3 and J usage is TRBJ2-2, with 7 bases that match TRBD1. CDR1 is ENHRY and CDR2 is SYGVKD in the germline V gene. The V gene end was trimmed by 5 bases and the J gene end by 4 bases; junction bases not matched to a gene: 10. This CDR3 comprises 16 residues.

The chain's CDR3 is CASSLDQGNSPLHF. The CDR3 nucleotides are TGCGCCAGCAGCTTGGACCAGGGTAATTCACCCCTCCACTTT. The rearrangement uses TRBV5-1 and TRBJ1-6, with D possibly matching TRBD1 (5 bases). CDR1 is SGHRS and CDR2 is YFSETQ in the germline V gene. The CDR3 consists of 14 residues. V gave up 0 bases and J gave up 6 bases, with 7 bases separating them.

The V gene is TRBV4-1, the J gene TRBJ2-1, with TRBD2 identical over 8 bases. Germline values: CDR1 MGHRA, CDR2 YSYEKL. CDR3 length: 16 residues. V was clipped by 1 base and J by 2 bases; unmatched bases: 4. CDR3 DNA: TGCGCCAGCAGCCAAGTGGGGCGGGAGGCCTACAATGAGCAGTTCTTC. It encodes CASSQVGREAYNEQFF.